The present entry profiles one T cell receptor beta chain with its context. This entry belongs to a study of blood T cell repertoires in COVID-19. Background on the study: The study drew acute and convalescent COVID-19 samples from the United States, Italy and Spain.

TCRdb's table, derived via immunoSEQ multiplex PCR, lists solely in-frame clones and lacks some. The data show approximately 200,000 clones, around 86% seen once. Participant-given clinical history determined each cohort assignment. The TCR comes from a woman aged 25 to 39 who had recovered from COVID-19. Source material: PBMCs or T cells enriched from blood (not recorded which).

This CDR3 reads CASSDSAGGLGEQFF. The CDR3 DNA sequence: TGTGCCAGCAGTGATTCCGCGGGAGGGCTTGGTGAGCAGTTCTTC. The chain joins TRBV2 to TRBJ2-1; 9 nucleotides align to TRBD2. This CDR3 has 15 residues. The ends lost 3 bases at V and 9 bases at J; junction bases unmatched: 9. Germline-derived CDR1 and CDR2 are SNHLY and FYNNEI.